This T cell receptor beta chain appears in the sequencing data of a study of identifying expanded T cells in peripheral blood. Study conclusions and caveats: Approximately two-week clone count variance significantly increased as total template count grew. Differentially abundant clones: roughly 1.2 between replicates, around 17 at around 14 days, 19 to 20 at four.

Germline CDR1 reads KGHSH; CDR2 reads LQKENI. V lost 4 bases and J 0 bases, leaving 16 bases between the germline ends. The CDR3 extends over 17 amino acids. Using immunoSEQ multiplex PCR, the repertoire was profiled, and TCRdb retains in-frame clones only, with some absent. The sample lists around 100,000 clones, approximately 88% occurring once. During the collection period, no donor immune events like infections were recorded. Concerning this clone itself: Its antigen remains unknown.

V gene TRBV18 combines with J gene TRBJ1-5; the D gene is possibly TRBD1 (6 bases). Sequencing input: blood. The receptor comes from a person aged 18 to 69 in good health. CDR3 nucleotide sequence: TGTGCCAGCTCACTAAACGCAGGGGAGGGTAGCAATCAGCCCCAGCATTTT. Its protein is CASSLNAGEGSNQPQHF.